The present TCR beta chain was sequenced within a study of cytomegalovirus exposure and HLA in healthy donors. Overall study context: The 550 to 800 first-cohort repertoires and the 130 or so validation repertoires shared the same platform, a later analysis reported.

The germline V gene has CDR1 SGHTA and CDR2 FQGNSA. Trimming cost V 5 bases and J 6 bases, with 16 bases left between them. The CDR3 is 14 amino acids. Notes on this clone: Its antigen is undetermined.

Clones were sequenced by immunoSEQ multiplex PCR, and TCRdb holds only the in-frame ones, with some missing. The table shows some 170,000 clones, with approximately 90% occurring only once. Notes on the study in general: Cytomegalovirus status was reportedly diagnosed by the classifier with high sensitivity and specificity. A later analysis found first-cohort TCR clusters tended to co-occur in the 120 validation repertoires.

This rearrangement joins TRBV7-2 to TRBJ1-1, with D perhaps TRBD1 (6 bases). Sequencing used PBMCs. This sequence originates from a woman aged 25-40 years in good health and CMV-seronegative. The chain's CDR3 is CASSATNRVAEAFF. As DNA, the CDR3 is TGTGCCAGCAGCGCAACCAACAGGGTGGCTGAAGCTTTCTTT.